This T cell receptor beta chain was found in a study of regulatory and conventional T cells in RAG deficiency. General observations from the study: In Omenn syndrome, Treg and Tconv repertoires overlapped >85%. Shannon entropy was markedly lower and Simpson indices higher in RAG-deficient patients than control T-cell subsets.

As regards this clone: Its antigen is currently unknown.

Only in-frame clones appear in the TCRdb table, and some are missing; sequencing was by immunoSEQ multiplex PCR. The sample carries 34,000 or so clones, roughly 90% recorded once. Germline V gives CDR1 SGHDN, CDR2 FVKESK. The CDR3 is 15 amino acids. V dropped 2 bases and J dropped 4 bases, with 13 bases sitting between them. The same sample was also used in a study of regulatory T cells. As that study records: Primers: 52 TRBV forward and 13 TRBJ reverse.

The chain uses TRBV14 and TRBJ2-3, with D maybe TRBD1 (6 bases). This TCR was sampled from a human donor in good health. The sample comprised CD8+ T cells sorted from blood. The CDR3 loop reads CASSQPNRVPDTQYF. In DNA form, the CDR3 reads TGTGCCAGCAGCCAACCCAACAGGGTCCCAGATACGCAGTATTTT.